The clone carrying this T cell receptor beta chain showed up many times. Its antigen remains unknown. This entry comes from a study of early T cells in non-severe SARS-CoV-2 infection. As for the study in general: Chains from this unsorted whole-blood bulk RNA could not be paired.

Study outcomes and limitations: VDJdb matching, biased toward anti-spike CD8 responses, missed private and CD4 specificities.

Molecules of cDNA were individually given unique molecular identifiers that were attached to them. TCRdb reprocessed the 5' RACE reads with MiXCR, giving one entry per CDR3 protein. The table lists over 55,000 distinct CDR3 sequences, 10% to 15% of them singletons. The CDR3 loop spans 13 amino acids. Trimming removed 5 bases at V and 4 bases at J, with 9 bases between. Germline loops: CDR1 SGHDN, CDR2 FVKESK. Source material: whole blood. The receptor was derived from an adult who was a healthcare worker with PCR-confirmed SARS-CoV-2 infection or an uninfected control (not recorded which). The V call is TRBV14, the J call TRBJ1-5; D is unresolved. The CDR3 DNA reads TGTGCCAGCAGCGGTGATAGGAATCAGCCCCAGCATTTT. Translating gives CASSGDRNQPQHF.